The subject of this entry is one T cell receptor beta chain. The antigen remains unidentified. This sample was taken from a study of beta chain features in type 1 diabetes. Study observations and caveats: In all four CD4+ subsets, TCRB CDR3 length was significantly, moderately reduced in type 1 diabetes.

Expressed TCRB transcripts got sequenced, as all isolated RNA was reverse transcribed. The repertoire was sequenced with immunoSEQ multiplex PCR; TCRdb's copy has only in-frame clones and lacks some. This sample has 640,000 or so clones; about an eighth occur once, and the top ten carry 0.035% to 0.045%. The CDR3 spans 15 residues. The V and J ends lost 7 bases and 7 bases, in that order; junction bases with no gene match: 10. The germline V gene encodes CDR1 LNHDA and CDR2 SQIVND (reference sequence). Sampling consisted of one heparinised blood draw per donor, averaging approximately 100 mL. Sequencing was done on a sample of naive CD4+ T cells from blood. This chain connects TRBV19 to TRBJ2-3; 11 bases are shared with TRBD1. The receptor was isolated from a man younger than 30 with type 1 diabetes. The CDR3 region has the DNA TGTGCCAGTATGGAGTGGACAGGGGGCCCTAATACGCAGTATTTT. Translated: CASMEWTGGPNTQYF. Together with reference TRBV19 and TRBJ2-3, the CDR3 gives the full variable domain: DGGITQSPKYLFRKEGQNVTLSCEQNLNHDAMYWYRQDPGQGLRLIYYSQIVNDFQKGDIAEGYSVSREKKESFPLTVTSAQKNPTAFYLCASMEWTGGPNTQYFGPGTRLTVL.